This entry describes one T cell receptor (beta chain). Produced via immunoSEQ multiplex PCR; TCRdb's table is partial and in-frame only. This sample has more than 70,000 clones, with about nine tenths found just once. The source of the sample is a study of glioma-infiltrating T cells after dendritic cell vaccination. The time point was: after dendritic cell vaccination, including at tumor progression/relapse. The sequences come from blood, collected after dendritic cell vaccination. The sequence was obtained from a human donor with glioblastoma.

Written as DNA, the CDR3 is TGTGCCTGGAGCGGAGGGCCGCCGGGCACTGAAGCTTTCTTT. It codes for CAWSGGPPGTEAFF. This sequence joins TRBV30 and TRBJ1-1; D is uncertain. Germline V CDR1 and CDR2: GTSNPN, SVGIG (reference sequence). The CDR3 has 14 amino acids. V gave up 3 bases and J gave up 4 bases, with 15 bases separating them.